Below are 32 T cell receptor beta chains sequenced from a single sample in a study of monozygotic twins with inflammatory bowel disease. Following a re-call of the 5' RACE reads, TCRdb has one entry per CDR3 protein and lacks DNA. The sample data list fewer than 550,000 distinct CDR3 sequences. Sequencing was done on a sample of blood. Receptor source: a human donor with ulcerative colitis or Crohn's disease, or a healthy co-twin of an affected twin (not recorded which).

The chain recombines TRBV29-1 with TRBJ1-1; TCRdb names TRBD1, which stays unverified in the absence of DNA. Per the germline V gene, CDR1 is SQVTM and CDR2 is ANQGSEA. The CDR3 is 14 residues long. CDR3 sequence reads: CSVGSVGGGTEAFF.

The chain combines TRBV4-2 with TRBJ1-3; the D call of TRBD1 rests on TCRdb alone, since no DNA is present to check it. The CDR3 totals 17 residues. CDR1 is LGHNA, CDR2 YNFKEQ, per germline. CDR3 loop: CASSQDERTGAGNTIYF.

The J gene is TRBJ2-7, the V gene TRBV5-1; without DNA, the TCRdb call of TRBD2 cannot be checked. The germline V gene has CDR1 SGHRS and CDR2 YFSETQ. The CDR3 is 12 amino acids. The CDR3 is CASSLTSGGLYF.

The CDR3 region is CASSLGIAGEQYF. The rearrangement uses TRBV5-4 and TRBJ2-7; TCRdb outputs TRBD2, but without DNA this stays unchecked. Germline V gene lookup returns CDR1 SGHNT and CDR2 YYREEE (reference sequence). The CDR3 totals 13 residues.

The chain links TRBV29-1 to TRBJ1-2. Germline CDR1 SQVTM, CDR2 ANQGSEA. The CDR3 extends over 11 amino acids. CDR3 sequence reads: CSVGRTDGYTF.

The rearrangement links TRBV29-1 to TRBJ1-2; TCRdb proposes TRBD1, but this gene call is untestable without DNA. Looked up from germline, CDR1 is SQVTM and CDR2 is ANQGSEA. The CDR3 has 14 residues. The CDR3 sequence is CSVVRAGTTDGYTF.

The gene calls are TRBV15 and TRBJ1-2. In germline, CDR1 is LNHNV, CDR2 YYDKDF (reference sequence). This CDR3 spans 17 amino acids. This CDR3 is CATSRDGKARASYGYTF.

V gene TRBV7-2 combines with J gene TRBJ2-1. The CDR3 extends over 15 amino acids. Germline V gene lookup returns CDR1 SGHTA and CDR2 FQGNSA. CDR3 residues: CASSIIPIGYSEQFF.

This rearrangement joins TRBV20-1 to TRBJ2-1; the D call of TRBD2 rests on TCRdb alone, since no DNA is present to check it. The CDR3 runs to 11 residues. The germline V gene encodes CDR1 DFQATT and CDR2 SNEGSKA (reference sequence). The CDR3 region is CSAGTPNEQFF.

This chain links TRBV10-3 with TRBJ1-1; TCRdb returns TRBD1, unconfirmable since there is no DNA. This CDR3 spans 14 amino acids. Germline lookup yields CDR1 ENHRY and CDR2 SYGVKD. This chain's CDR3 is CAISRGRGETEAFF.

This rearrangement joins TRBV5-4 to TRBJ2-7; TCRdb calls TRBD2, which cannot be checked without DNA. CDR3 length: 14 residues. Germline-derived CDR1 and CDR2 are SGHNT and YYREEE (reference sequence). CDR3 sequence reads: CASSLGLAGEEQYF.

J is TRBJ2-2 and V is TRBV6-2 or TRBV6-3; there is no DNA to check the TCRdb D call of TRBD1. The V gene's germline CDR1 is MNHEY and CDR2 SVGEGT. This CDR3 has 14 amino acids. The CDR3 loop is CASSLGAGTGELFF.

The chain couples TRBV19 to TRBJ1-5; TCRdb outputs TRBD1, but without DNA this stays unchecked. The CDR3 is 13 amino acids. Germline lookup yields CDR1 LNHDA and CDR2 SQIVND (reference sequence). The CDR3 region is CASDDRVNQPQHF.

The rearrangement links TRBV6-2 or TRBV6-3 to TRBJ2-4; the TCRdb call, TRBD2, lacks DNA for checking. From germline, CDR1 is MNHEY and CDR2 SVGEGT. The CDR3 has 16 amino acids. This CDR3 reads CASSYEPLLAKNIQYF.

This sequence joins TRBV5-6 and TRBJ2-7; checking the TCRdb D call of TRBD1 is not possible without DNA. Looked up from germline, CDR1 is SGHDT and CDR2 is YYEEEE. The CDR3 runs 15 residues. CDR3 sequence reads: CASSSGQGPSYEQYF. Complete variable domain (other parts from reference TRBV5-6 and TRBJ2-7): DAGVTQSPTHLIKTRGQQVTLRCSPKSGHDTVSWYQQALGQGPQFIFQYYEEEERQRGNFPDRFSGHQFPNYSSELNVNALLLGDSALYLCASSSGQGPSYEQYFGPGTRLTVT.

J is TRBJ2-2 and V is TRBV4-2. CDR3 length: 14 amino acids. Germline-derived CDR1 and CDR2 are LGHNA and YNFKEQ. The CDR3 here is CASRGSTNTGELFF.

V is TRBV5-1 and J is TRBJ2-2. CDR1 SGHRS and CDR2 YFSETQ come from the germline V gene. The CDR3 has 14 residues. CDR3 residues: CASSSGDLTGELFF.

CDR3: CASSLAGRTQHF. The chain employs TRBV7-9 and TRBJ1-5. This CDR3 has 12 residues. Germline CDR1 and CDR2: SEHNR and FQNEAQ (reference sequence). The full variable domain, completed using reference TRBV7-9 and TRBJ1-5, is DTGVSQNPRHKITKRGQNVTFRCDPISEHNRLYWYRQTLGQGPEFLTYFQNEAQLEKSRLLSDRFSAERPKGSFSTLEIQRTEQGDSAMYLCASSLAGRTQHFGDGTRLSIL.

This rearrangement joins TRBV5-5 to TRBJ2-2; TCRdb picks TRBD1, but there is no DNA to check that call. Germline V gene data show CDR1 as SGHKS and CDR2 as YYEKEE (reference sequence). This CDR3 is 15 amino acids long. The CDR3 sequence: CASSLWTGNTGELFF.

The V gene is TRBV5-1, the J gene TRBJ2-4; TCRdb calls TRBD1, which cannot be checked without DNA. The CDR3 has 14 amino acids. Germline V lookup: CDR1 SGHRS, CDR2 YFSETQ. This CDR3 reads CASSVRDRGSIQYF.

This chain joins TRBV12-3 or TRBV12-4 and TRBJ1-1. The CDR3 has 13 residues. The CDR3 spells CASSLDEGAEAFF.

CDR3 region: CASSLSTSGSFSHEQYF. V usage is TRBV5-1 and J usage is TRBJ2-7; the D call of TRBD2 rests on TCRdb alone, since no DNA is present to check it. The CDR3 loop spans 17 amino acids. CDR1 and CDR2 from the germline V gene are SGHRS and YFSETQ.

The chain couples TRBV5-1 to TRBJ2-1; with no DNA, the TCRdb D assignment of TRBD2 cannot be verified. Germline V lookup: CDR1 SGHRS, CDR2 YFSETQ. The CDR3 sequence is 17 residues long. The CDR3 sequence is CASSLGLAGGSYNEQFF. Combining the CDR3 with reference TRBV5-1 and TRBJ2-1 gives the whole variable domain KAGVTQTPRYLIKTRGQQVTLSCSPISGHRSVSWYQQTPGQGLQFLFEYFSETQRNKGNFPGRFSGRQFSNSRSEMNVSTLELGDSALYLCASSLGLAGGSYNEQFFGPGTRLTVL.

The gene calls are TRBV5-1 and TRBJ2-3; absent DNA, TCRdb's TRBD1 call cannot be checked. The CDR3 loop spans 15 amino acids. The germline V gene encodes CDR1 SGHRS and CDR2 YFSETQ. Here the CDR3 reads CASSLGARGADTQYF.

The gene calls are TRBV5-5 and TRBJ2-1. Germline V gene lookup returns CDR1 SGHKS and CDR2 YYEKEE (reference sequence). This CDR3 has 11 residues. The CDR3 protein is CASSFKDEQFF.

This chain links TRBV28 with TRBJ2-7. This CDR3 spans 15 amino acids. Germline values: CDR1 MDHEN, CDR2 SYDVKM. The CDR3 is CASSWPSVGTYEQYF.

V usage is TRBV5-1 and J usage is TRBJ2-5; TCRdb indicates TRBD1, and absent DNA this call remains unverified. Germline-derived CDR1 and CDR2 are SGHRS and YFSETQ. The CDR3 loop spans 15 amino acids. The CDR3 here is CASSSQGTYQETQYF. Supplemented by reference TRBV5-1 and TRBJ2-5, the full variable domain reads KAGVTQTPRYLIKTRGQQVTLSCSPISGHRSVSWYQQTPGQGLQFLFEYFSETQRNKGNFPGRFSGRQFSNSRSEMNVSTLELGDSALYLCASSSQGTYQETQYFGPGTRLLVL.

V gene TRBV12-3 or TRBV12-4 combines with J gene TRBJ2-1; the D call of TRBD1 rests on TCRdb alone, since no DNA is present to check it. CDR3 length equals 16 residues. The CDR3 reads CASSLGGGGIYNEQFF.

This chain links TRBV12-3 or TRBV12-4 with TRBJ2-1. The CDR3 contains 14 residues. The CDR3 sequence is CASTDTYSYNEQFF.

This chain joins TRBV7-2 and TRBJ2-7; TCRdb's assignment of TRBD1 cannot be checked, as there is no DNA. The CDR3 is made up of 14 amino acids. The germline V gene has CDR1 SGHTA and CDR2 FQGNSA. CDR3 protein: CASSMDSYSYEQYF.

The chain links TRBV6-2 or TRBV6-3 to TRBJ1-1; absent DNA, TCRdb's TRBD1 call cannot be checked. CDR1 and CDR2 (germline): MNHEY, SVGEGT. The CDR3 extends over 15 amino acids. The CDR3 sequence is CASSSIRGLVTEAFF.

The J gene is TRBJ1-1, the V gene TRBV14; the D call of TRBD1 rests on TCRdb alone, since no DNA is present to check it. Germline CDR1 is SGHDN and CDR2 is FVKESK. The CDR3 extends over 14 amino acids. The CDR3 sequence is CASSQRGWDTEAFF.